Below, 25 T cell receptor beta chains from the same sample are listed, as sequenced in a study of neurological immune-mediated disorders. TCRdb recomputed calls from the 5' RACE reads with MiXCR, one row per CDR3 protein. The table includes roughly 42,000 distinct CDR3 sequences, approximately 12% detected once. Time point noted: longitudinal time-point 3. Input material: PBMCs. Receptors were obtained from a man younger than 40 in good health.

This clonotype was seen ten or more times. This chain joins TRBV7-8 and TRBJ2-5; D unclear. The V gene's germline CDR1 is SGHVS and CDR2 FQNEAQ. This CDR3 region has 11 residues. The germline V and J ends were trimmed by 9 bases and 5 bases, with 10 bases remaining between them. This CDR3 reads CASQLTETQYF. Here the CDR3 DNA reads TGTGCCAGTCAGTTGACGGAGACCCAGTACTTC.

This clonotype was recorded many times. The chain recombines TRBV5-1 with TRBJ2-1; the D gene could be TRBD1 or TRBD2 (5 bases each). The CDR3 totals 13 residues. Germline CDR1 reads SGHRS; CDR2 reads YFSETQ. Trimming stripped 1 base from V and 10 bases from J, with 12 bases between. This CDR3 reads CASSLSGAPEQFF. CDR3 nucleotides: TGCGCCAGCAGCTTGTCCGGGGCCCCGGAGCAGTTCTTC.

V and J are TRBV18 and TRBJ1-5, with D possibly TRBD1 on 6 matching bases. This CDR3 comprises 17 residues. Germline CDR1 is KGHSH and CDR2 is LQKENI. The V end was cut by 3 bases, the J end by 3 bases, with 18 bases between. The CDR3: CASSPLGAKGNNQPQHF. CDR3 DNA: TGTGCCAGCTCACCCTTGGGGGCCAAGGGGAACAATCAGCCCCAGCATTTT.

This clonotype was observed at least ten times. The J gene is TRBJ2-5, the V gene TRBV7-7, with 15 bases lining up with TRBD2. CDR3 size: 15 residues. The V gene's germline CDR1 is SSHAT and CDR2 FNYEAQ (reference sequence). V was clipped by 4 bases and J by 5 bases; unmatched bases: 2. The CDR3 protein is CASSSGLAGGETQYF. CDR3 nucleotides: TGTGCCAGCAGCTCCGGACTAGCGGGAGGGGAGACCCAGTACTTC.

This clonotype was observed many times. The gene calls are TRBV6-6 and TRBJ2-7; 9 positions agree with TRBD1. Trimming took 9 bases from V and 7 from J; bases not matched to a gene: 13. Germline CDR1 MNHNY, CDR2 SVGAGI (reference sequence). The CDR3 is 14 residues long. The CDR3 sequence: CASYPGQGRYEQYF. CDR3 nucleotide sequence: TGTGCCAGTTACCCGGGACAGGGTCGCTATGAGCAGTACTTC.

This clonotype was seen ten or more times. This chain joins TRBV5-1 and TRBJ2-7; 14 bases are shared with TRBD2. CDR1 is SGHRS, CDR2 YFSETQ, per germline. The ends lost 2 bases at V and 5 bases at J; junction bases unmatched: 3. This CDR3 region has 15 residues. For the CDR3, the DNA is TGCGCCAGCAGCTTTGGGGGACTAGCGGGAGACGAGCAGTACTTC. This gives the protein CASSFGGLAGDEQYF.

This clonotype was counted many times. The genes are TRBV29-1 and TRBJ1-5; TRBD1 aligns across 7 bases. Germline V CDR1 and CDR2: SQVTM, ANQGSEA. The J segment lost 7 bases and the V segment lost 6 bases, leaving 6 bases of the junction unmatched. The CDR3 is 12 amino acids. The CDR3 is CSVRTGAQPQHF. The CDR3 DNA reads as TGCAGCGTAAGAACAGGGGCCCAGCCCCAGCATTTT. The full variable domain, with the rest looked up from reference TRBV29-1 and TRBJ1-5, is SAVISQKPSRDICQRGTSLTIQCQVDSQVTMMFWYRQQPGQSLTLIATANQGSEATYESGFVIDKFPISRPNLTFSTLTVSNMSPEDSSIYLCSVRTGAQPQHFGDGTRLSIL.

The V call is TRBV9, the J call TRBJ2-2; TRBD2 agrees at 8 bases. V dropped 7 bases and J dropped 13; count of bases not matched to a gene: 6. The V gene's germline CDR1 is SGDLS and CDR2 YYNGEE. The CDR3 has 11 residues. CDR3 coding DNA: TGTGCCAGCGTAGGCGGGGGGTTGCTGTTTTTT. This sequence encodes CASVGGGLLFF.

At least ten counts were recorded for this clonotype. This sequence joins TRBV20-1 and TRBJ1-2, with 12 positions matching TRBD1. Germline V gene data show CDR1 as DFQATT and CDR2 as SNEGSKA (reference sequence). The V gene end was trimmed by 4 bases and the J gene end by 4 bases; junction bases not matched to a gene: 7. The CDR3 is made up of 15 amino acids. CDR3 loop: CSANSGTGGPYGYTF. The CDR3 DNA reads TGCAGTGCTAACTCCGGGACAGGGGGCCCCTATGGCTACACCTTC.

This clonotype has ten or more counts. The chain joins TRBV20-1 to TRBJ2-2; D unclear. The V gene's germline CDR1 is DFQATT and CDR2 SNEGSKA (reference sequence). The V end lost 6 bases, the J end lost 0 bases, and 14 bases lay between the germline ends. The CDR3 spans 15 residues. The CDR3 loop is CSASDCGANTGELFF. The CDR3 region has the DNA TGCAGTGCATCTGACTGTGGGGCGAACACCGGGGAGCTGTTTTTT.

This clonotype has just a few counts. The V gene is TRBV2, the J gene TRBJ1-6; a weak D match, TRBD1 (6 bases). The germline V gene has CDR1 SNHLY and CDR2 FYNNEI. The V and J ends lost 9 bases and 9 bases respectively, with 15 bases between them. The CDR3 runs to 13 residues. The CDR3 nucleotides read TGTGCCAGGCATGGGGGCAACAGTTCACCCCTCCACTTT. Its translation: CARHGGNSSPLHF.

In its sample, this clonotype was seen many times. J is TRBJ2-2 and V is TRBV6-2 or TRBV6-3; D gene uncertain. The CDR3 is 14 amino acids. V was trimmed by 7 bases and J by 0 bases, leaving 9 bases between them. CDR1 and CDR2 from the germline V gene are MNHEY and SVGEGT. CDR3 in DNA: TGTGCCAGCACCCCCGACACGAACACCGGGGAGCTGTTTTTT. Its protein is CASTPDTNTGELFF.

At least ten counts were recorded for this clonotype. V gene TRBV3-1 combines with J gene TRBJ2-7, with TRBD2 identical over 11 bases. J was trimmed by 2 bases and V by 2 bases; bases with no gene match: 8. Germline CDR1 is LGHDT and CDR2 is YNNKEL (reference sequence). The CDR3 has 17 amino acids. The CDR3 nucleotides are TGTGCCAGCAGCCAAAGACTGACTAGCGGGATTACCTACGAGCAGTACTTC. It yields the protein CASSQRLTSGITYEQYF.

This clonotype appeared many times. This sequence joins TRBV20-1 and TRBJ1-6; 9 positions agree with TRBD1. This CDR3 is 15 amino acids long. Germline loops: CDR1 DFQATT, CDR2 SNEGSKA (reference sequence). V was clipped by 5 bases and J by 10 bases; unmatched bases: 12. CDR3 in DNA: TGCAGTGCTCGCGACTCGACAGGGGGTCAATCACCCCTCCACTTT. Its protein product is CSARDSTGGQSPLHF.

This clonotype was seen ten or more times. The V call is TRBV27, the J call TRBJ2-1; 9 bases fit TRBD2. The CDR3 extends over 17 amino acids. V lost 2 bases and J lost 0; bases outside the gene matches: 5. In germline, CDR1 is MNHEY, CDR2 SMNVEV (reference sequence). For the CDR3, the DNA is TGTGCCAGCAGTTTAGGCCTAGCGGGGTTCTCCTACAATGAGCAGTTCTTC. Its translation: CASSLGLAGFSYNEQFF.

This clonotype was recorded at least ten times. The V and J genes are TRBV6-2 or TRBV6-3 and TRBJ2-5, with D unclear. This CDR3 is 12 amino acids long. Germline V gene data show CDR1 as MNHEY and CDR2 as SVGEGT. Trimming removed 2 bases at V and 6 bases at J, with 7 bases between. The CDR3 loop is CASSYPPQTQYF. The CDR3 DNA reads TGTGCCAGCAGTTACCCGCCGCAGACCCAGTACTTC.

This clonotype was detected only a few times. A clone one base away is much larger, so this may be a read error. The chain joins TRBV3-1 to TRBJ1-2, with 9 nucleotides matching TRBD1. Germline loops: CDR1 LGHDT, CDR2 YNNKEL (reference sequence). The CDR3 length is 14 residues. After removal of 6 bases from V and 4 bases from J, the junction contained 6 bases not matched to a gene. The CDR3 DNA follows: TGTGCCAGCAGGGACAGGGGCGAGTGCTATGGCTACACCTTC. This translates into CASRDRGECYGYTF. The complete variable domain, with remaining parts taken from reference TRBV3-1 and TRBJ1-2, reads DTAVSQTPKYLVTQMGNDKSIKCEQNLGHDTMYWYKQDSKKFLKIMFSYNNKELIINETVPNRFSPKSPDKAHLNLHINSLELGDSAVYFCASRDRGECYGYTFGSGTRLTVV.

In this sample, this clonotype turned up many times. The rearrangement joins TRBV4-1 to TRBJ2-5; 7 bases are a match to TRBD1. The CDR3 spans 15 residues. The junction had 4 bases not matched to a gene; V was cut back by 1 base and J by 2 bases. Germline values: CDR1 MGHRA, CDR2 YSYEKL. CDR3 DNA: TGCGCCAGCAGCCAAGCCGGGACAGTTCAAGAGACCCAGTACTTC. Translation gives CASSQAGTVQETQYF.

This clonotype was seen ten or more times. The J gene is TRBJ2-7, the V gene TRBV10-3; D may correspond to TRBD1 or TRBD2 (6 bases each). V lost 6 bases, J lost 1 base, and 10 bases lay in between. This CDR3 spans 13 amino acids. The germline CDR1 and CDR2 sequences are ENHRY and SYGVKD. CDR3 nucleotides: TGTGCCATCAGGGGGGGACAATCCTACGAGCAGTACTTC. It is translated as CAIRGGQSYEQYF.

Points on this clonotype: A much bigger clone sits one base away, suggesting this may be a read error. J is TRBJ2-3 and V is TRBV11-2; D call uncertain. Germline V gene lookup returns CDR1 SGHAT and CDR2 FQNNGV. The CDR3 is 16 amino acids. Trimming stripped 1 base from V and 2 bases from J, with 13 bases between. The CDR3 bases are TGTGCCAGCAGCTTAGGGGCTATCGCCTTCACAGATACGCAGTATTTT. It translates to CASSLGAIAFTDTQYF.

This clonotype was seen only a few times. J is TRBJ2-7 and V is TRBV7-9; unclear D gene. This CDR3 spans 12 amino acids. Germline V gene sequence: CDR1 SEHNR, CDR2 FQNEAQ (reference sequence). Trimming cost V 5 bases and J 7 bases, with 12 bases left between them. The CDR3 sequence is CASSHPSMEQYF. The CDR3 nucleotides are TGTGCCAGCAGCCATCCTTCGATGGAGCAGTACTTC.

This clonotype was seen many times. The gene calls are TRBV12-3 or TRBV12-4 and TRBJ2-1; D might be TRBD1 or TRBD2, each matching 6 bases. V dropped 4 bases and J dropped 7 bases, with 17 bases sitting between them. This CDR3 spans 15 amino acids. The CDR3 region has the DNA TGTGCCAGCAGTTGGGGTGGAGGGGGTCAGAATGAGCAGTTCTTC. Its protein product is CASSWGGGGQNEQFF.

As to this clonotype: The junction and the germline gene differ at one end; a read error may be behind it. The chain recombines TRBV28 with TRBJ2-7; D remains ambiguous. Germline assignment: CDR1 MDHEN and CDR2 SYDVKM. The CDR3 extends over 15 amino acids. The CDR3 DNA is TGTGCCAGCCCACCGCTGTCGGCGAGCTCCTACGAACAGTACTTC. Translating gives CASPPLSASSYEQYF.

There are many counts of this clonotype. The CDR3: CASSLRSSVPYEQYF. CDR3 DNA sequence: TGCGCCAGCAGCTTGAGGTCATCAGTACCCTACGAGCAGTACTTC. The J gene is TRBJ2-7, the V gene TRBV5-1; D gene uncertain. Trimming took off 1 base at V and 2 bases at J, with 13 bases between the two ends. Germline CDR1 is SGHRS and CDR2 is YFSETQ. The CDR3 runs 15 residues.

This clonotype was counted many times. The chain employs TRBV7-6 and TRBJ2-3; 10 bases align to TRBD2. The ends lost 6 bases at V and 14 bases at J; junction bases unmatched: 8. Per the germline V gene, CDR1 is SGHVS and CDR2 is FNYEAQ. The CDR3 is 12 residues long. In nucleotides, the CDR3 is TGTGCCAGCAGAGGAACTAGCGGGGCGCCGTATTTT. This codes for CASRGTSGAPYF.